The text below deals with one T cell receptor beta chain. The V gene end was trimmed by 0 bases and the J gene end by 5 bases; junction bases not matched to a gene: 2. CDR3 length equals 16 residues. The germline CDR1 and CDR2 sequences are SEHNR and FQNEAQ (reference sequence). The repertoire was sequenced with immunoSEQ multiplex PCR; TCRdb's copy has only in-frame clones and lacks some. The table includes about 46,000 clones, around 89% detected once. The data originate from a study of blood T cell repertoires in COVID-19. Study overall: There were acute and convalescent COVID-19 samples, and they came from the United States, Italy and Spain. T cells, B-cell-depleted T cells, or PBMCs provided the cDNA or gDNA that served as material.

Sequenced: peripheral blood. V and J are TRBV7-9 and TRBJ1-6, with 9 bases lining up with TRBD1. The TCR originated in a man aged 50 to 60 with active COVID-19. CDR3 nucleotides: TGTGCCAGCAGCTTAGCTTGGACAGGGGATAATTCACCCCTCCACTTT. Its translation is CASSLAWTGDNSPLHF. The whole variable domain, remainder taken from reference TRBV7-9 and TRBJ1-6, is DTGVSQNPRHKITKRGQNVTFRCDPISEHNRLYWYRQTLGQGPEFLTYFQNEAQLEKSRLLSDRFSAERPKGSFSTLEIQRTEQGDSAMYLCASSLAWTGDNSPLHFGNGTRLTVT.